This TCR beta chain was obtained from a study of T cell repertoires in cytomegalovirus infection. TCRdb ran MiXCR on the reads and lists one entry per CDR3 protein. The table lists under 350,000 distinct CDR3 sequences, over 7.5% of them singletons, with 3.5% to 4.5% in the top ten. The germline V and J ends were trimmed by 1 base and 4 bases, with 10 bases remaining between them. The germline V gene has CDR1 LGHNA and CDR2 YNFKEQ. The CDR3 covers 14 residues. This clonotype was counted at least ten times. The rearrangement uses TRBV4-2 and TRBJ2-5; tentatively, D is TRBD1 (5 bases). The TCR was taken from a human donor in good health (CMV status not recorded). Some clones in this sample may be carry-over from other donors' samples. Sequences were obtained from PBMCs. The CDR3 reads CASSQARGGETQYF. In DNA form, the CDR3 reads TGTGCCAGCAGCCAAGCAAGGGGTGGAGAGACCCAGTACTTC.